This T cell receptor (beta chain) was observed in a study of blood T cell repertoires in COVID-19. For the study at large: Acute-phase and convalescent COVID-19 samples originated in the United States, Italy and Spain. Sample material is recorded as cDNA or gDNA derived from T cells, B-cell-depleted T cells, or PBMCs.

Trimming stripped 3 bases from V and 6 bases from J, with 15 bases between. The germline V gene encodes CDR1 KGHSH and CDR2 LQKENI. The CDR3 spans 16 residues. Authors' analysis steps: For nucleated cells, counts were estimated from reference gene primer amplification. The protocol was immunoSEQ multiplex PCR, while the TCRdb copy is restricted to in-frame clones and leaves out a portion. The V and J calls and clone size come from that table; D and trimming were worked out from the DNA. The sample has approximately 230,000 clones, 82% seen once; the top ten hold 4% to 6%. The clonotype was recovered from a woman older than 75 with active or convalescent COVID-19. Sequenced material: peripheral blood. The rearrangement joins TRBV18 to TRBJ1-6, with D possibly matching TRBD1 (5 bases). The chain's CDR3 is CASSPSRGGANSPLHF. The DNA for the CDR3 is TGTGCCAGCTCACCCTCCCGGGGGGGTGCTAATTCACCCCTCCACTTT.